Following are 12 T cell receptor beta chains from one sample sequenced in a study of cytomegalovirus exposure and HLA in healthy donors. It was with 60 Vbeta and 13 Jbeta primers that the PCR ran. Produced via immunoSEQ multiplex PCR; TCRdb's table is partial and in-frame only. The sample yields 150,000 to 200,000 clones, 84% seen once. The specimen was PBMCs. The receptors derive from a boy aged 10-17 years in good health and CMV-seronegative.

This clone has a handful of counts. This sequence joins TRBV5-4 and TRBJ1-1; 8 bases map to TRBD1. The CDR3 spans 13 residues. The germline CDR1 and CDR2 sequences are SGHNT and YYREEE (reference sequence). V lost 5 bases to trimming and J lost 8 bases; unmatched junction nucleotides: 8. CDR3 DNA sequence: TGTGCCAGCAGGAAAGGACAGGGAAGGGAAGCTTTCTTT. Translating it yields CASRKGQGREAFF.

This clone has more than one count but fewer than ten. The chain combines TRBV4-3 with TRBJ1-1; D not certain. Trimming took off 3 bases at V and 4 bases at J, with 15 bases between the two ends. From germline, CDR1 is LGHNA and CDR2 YSLEER. The CDR3 extends over 15 amino acids. CDR3 protein: CASSQRGFSFTEAFF. CDR3 bases: TGCGCCAGCAGCCAGCGCGGGTTCTCGTTCACTGAAGCTTTCTTT.

CDR3 nucleotides: TGTGCCAGCAGTTTATCGCGTACCGGGGAGCTGTTTTTT. Its protein is CASSLSRTGELFF. This sequence joins TRBV28 and TRBJ2-2; D is unresolved. This CDR3 spans 13 amino acids. V gave up 1 base and J gave up 5 bases, with 5 bases separating them. Per the germline V gene, CDR1 is MDHEN and CDR2 is SYDVKM.

The chain employs TRBV19 and TRBJ1-3; D call uncertain. The CDR3 sequence is 17 residues long. The V end was cut by 3 bases, the J end by 0 bases, with 15 bases between. Germline CDR1 is LNHDA and CDR2 is SQIVND (reference sequence). CDR3 region: CASSIRWSPLSGNTIYF. The CDR3 DNA follows: TGTGCCAGTAGTATTCGATGGAGTCCGCTCTCTGGAAACACCATATATTTT. Complete variable domain (other parts from reference TRBV19 and TRBJ1-3): DGGITQSPKYLFRKEGQNVTLSCEQNLNHDAMYWYRQDPGQGLRLIYYSQIVNDFQKGDIAEGYSVSREKKESFPLTVTSAQKNPTAFYLCASSIRWSPLSGNTIYFGEGSWLTVV.

The J gene is TRBJ1-2, the V gene TRBV7-6; D unclear. The germline CDR1 and CDR2 sequences are SGHVS and FNYEAQ. Trimming removed 5 bases at V and 4 bases at J, with 17 bases between. The CDR3 extends over 15 amino acids. In DNA, the CDR3 is TGTGCCAGCAGCCCGGAGGCGGTCGTGGGCTATGGCTACACCTTC. This translates into CASSPEAVVGYGYTF.

The CDR3 DNA sequence: TGTGCCAGCAGTGATGGGCAGGGGGAGGCAGATACGCAGTATTTT. As protein: CASSDGQGEADTQYF. V gene TRBV6-4 combines with J gene TRBJ2-3; maybe TRBD1 (7 bases). CDR1 MRHNA and CDR2 SNTAGT come from the germline V gene. V shed 3 bases and J shed 4 bases, with 14 bases lying between them. The CDR3 is made up of 15 amino acids.

V gene TRBV5-1 combines with J gene TRBJ2-2; D might be TRBD2 (5 bases). Germline values: CDR1 SGHRS, CDR2 YFSETQ. V was clipped by 7 bases and J by 5 bases, with 18 bases between them. The CDR3 contains 15 residues. The CDR3 nucleotides read TGCGCCAGCGCCAGCAAAGCCCGGGGTACCGGGGAGCTGTTTTTT. It encodes CASASKARGTGELFF.

The chain joins TRBV28 to TRBJ1-1, with TRBD1 matching over 10 bases. V was pared by 5 bases and J by 6 bases, with 12 bases of the junction left unmatched. Germline values: CDR1 MDHEN, CDR2 SYDVKM. CDR3 length equals 16 residues. CDR3 in amino acids: CASSMTGGGWFAEAFF. The CDR3 DNA follows: TGTGCCAGCAGTATGACAGGGGGCGGTTGGTTCGCTGAAGCTTTCTTT. Full variable domain (remainder filled in from reference TRBV28 and TRBJ1-1): DVKVTQSSRYLVKRTGEKVFLECVQDMDHENMFWYRQDPGLGLRLIYFSYDVKMKEKGDIPEGYSVSREKKERFSLILESASTNQTSMYLCASSMTGGGWFAEAFFGQGTRLTVV.

V gene TRBV30 combines with J gene TRBJ2-1, with D maybe TRBD2 (6 bases). The CDR3 consists of 12 residues. Germline-derived CDR1 and CDR2 are GTSNPN and SVGIG (reference sequence). V lost 2 bases to trimming and J lost 7 bases, with 9 bases between them. The CDR3 loop is CAWSLRGNEQFF. The CDR3 DNA follows: TGTGCCTGGAGTTTACGGGGGAATGAGCAGTTCTTC. Supplemented by reference TRBV30 and TRBJ2-1, the full variable domain reads SQTIHQWPATLVQPVGSPLSLECTVEGTSNPNLYWYRQAAGRGLQLLFYSVGIGQISSEVPQNLSASRPQDRQFILSSKKLLLSDSGFYLCAWSLRGNEQFFGPGTRLTVL.

The genes are TRBV6-5 and TRBJ1-1; unclear D gene. CDR3 length: 16 residues. The germline V and J ends were trimmed by 0 bases and 0 bases, with 11 bases remaining between them. Germline lookup yields CDR1 MNHEY and CDR2 SVGAGI. In DNA, the CDR3 is TGTGCCAGCAGTTACTCCGCAGGTCAAATGAACACTGAAGCTTTCTTT. Translation: CASSYSAGQMNTEAFF.

The chain links TRBV5-4 to TRBJ2-7, with 9 nucleotides matching TRBD2. There are 17 residues in the CDR3. V was pared by 3 bases and J by 1 base, with 11 bases of the junction left unmatched. Germline-derived CDR1 and CDR2 are SGHNT and YYREEE (reference sequence). CDR3 amino acids: CASSSPPLAGMSYEQYF. The CDR3 nucleotides are TGTGCCAGCAGCTCCCCGCCCCTAGCGGGGATGTCCTACGAGCAGTACTTC.

The rearrangement joins TRBV7-3 to TRBJ2-5, with 8 positions matching TRBD2. Germline V gene data show CDR1 as SGHTA and CDR2 as FQGTGA. V was pared by 2 bases and J by 5 bases, with 4 bases of the junction left unmatched. The CDR3 sequence is 14 residues long. DNA of the CDR3: TGTGCCAGCAGCTTAGCGGGGGGCGGGGAGACCCAGTACTTC. It specifies CASSLAGGGETQYF.